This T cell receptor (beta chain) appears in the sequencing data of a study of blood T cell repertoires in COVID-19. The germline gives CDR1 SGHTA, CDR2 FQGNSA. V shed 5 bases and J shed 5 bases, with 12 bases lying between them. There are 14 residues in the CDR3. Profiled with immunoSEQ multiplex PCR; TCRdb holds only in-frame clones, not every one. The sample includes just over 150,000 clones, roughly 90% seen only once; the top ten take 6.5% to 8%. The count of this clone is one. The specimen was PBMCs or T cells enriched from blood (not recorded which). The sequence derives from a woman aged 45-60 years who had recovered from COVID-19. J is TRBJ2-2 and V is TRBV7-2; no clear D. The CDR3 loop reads CASSTTSGTGELFF. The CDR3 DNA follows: TGTGCCAGCAGCACTACCTCCGGGACCGGGGAGCTGTTTTTT.